These 10 T cell receptor beta chains came from one sample sequenced in a study of Ad26.COV2.S vaccination and SARS-CoV-2 variants (dated by TCRdb to the early 2020s). Libraries were constructed by the immunoSEQ multiplex PCR assay. TCRdb holds this immuneACCESS table with in-frame rearrangements only. Some clones are missing; in checked studies, unresolved V genes explain under half, and the rest has no known cause. Recorded for this sample are 97,000 or so clones; 80% of them occurred a single time. 17% of the sample is held by the ten biggest clonotypes. The meaning of the sample's time point label: individuals recovered from natural SARS-CoV-2 infection. The source was peripheral blood, collected after recovery from COVID-19. Every receptor here comes from a human donor who had recovered from COVID-19.

This chain connects TRBV5-1 to TRBJ1-5, with D unresolved. Germline V CDR1 and CDR2: SGHRS, YFSETQ. Trimming stripped 0 bases from V and 0 bases from J, with 7 bases between. The CDR3 contains 15 residues. The CDR3 bases are TGCGCCAGCAGCTTGGAGGGCGGTAGCAATCAGCCCCAGCATTTT. This translates into CASSLEGGSNQPQHF.

This chain uses TRBV5-5 with TRBJ1-4; D is perhaps TRBD1 (5 bases). V lost 3 bases to trimming and J lost 3 bases, with 15 bases between them. This CDR3 spans 16 amino acids. Germline-derived CDR1 and CDR2 are SGHKS and YYEKEE (reference sequence). CDR3 amino acids: CASSSTSGEANEKLFF. The CDR3 DNA reads as TGTGCCAGCAGCTCGACGTCGGGGGAAGCTAATGAAAAACTGTTTTTT.

This chain links TRBV7-6 with TRBJ2-7; 10 bases match TRBD2. J was trimmed by 5 bases and V by 1 base; bases with no gene match: 11. The germline CDR1 and CDR2 sequences are SGHVS and FNYEAQ. The CDR3 contains 17 residues. The CDR3 coding sequence is TGTGCCAGCAGCTTAGGTGCGAGCGGGGGGGGAGGCCACGAGCAGTACTTC. It is translated as CASSLGASGGGGHEQYF.

This sequence joins TRBV27 and TRBJ1-2, with D tentatively TRBD1 (5 bases). The germline V and J ends were trimmed by 8 bases and 4 bases, with 17 bases remaining between them. This CDR3 is 14 amino acids long. The germline V gene has CDR1 MNHEY and CDR2 SMNVEV (reference sequence). The CDR3 spells CASRRVGAVYGYTF. In DNA, the CDR3 is TGTGCCAGCCGTCGTGTCGGGGCAGTCTATGGCTACACCTTC.

In its sample, this clone was seen once. The V gene is TRBV30, the J gene TRBJ1-1, with D possibly being TRBD1 (5 bases). From germline, CDR1 is GTSNPN and CDR2 SVGIG (reference sequence). Trimming removed 3 bases at V and 10 bases at J, with 12 bases between. The CDR3 is 11 amino acids. The CDR3 protein is CAWRDAGGAFF. CDR3 bases: TGTGCCTGGAGAGACGCGGGGGGAGCTTTCTTT.

The CDR3 spells CALRGTGNIQYF. CDR3 sequence (DNA): TGTGCCCTGAGGGGGACAGGAAACATTCAGTACTTC. The chain uses TRBV30 and TRBJ2-4; 8 bases are a match to TRBD1. The trim removed 8 bases at V and 6 bases at J, leaving 6 bases unmatched. The CDR3 is made up of 12 amino acids. Germline values: CDR1 GTSNPN, CDR2 SVGIG (reference sequence).

The chain couples TRBV13 to TRBJ1-3, with unresolved D. This CDR3 is built from 14 residues. Trimming cost V 6 bases and J 7 bases, with 16 bases left between them. CDR1 and CDR2 from the germline V gene are PRHDT and FYEKMQ (reference sequence). CDR3 nucleotide sequence: TGTGCCAGCAGTCGGGTCGGGATTGGGAACACCATATATTTT. Its translation: CASSRVGIGNTIYF.

This clone appeared many times. The genes are TRBV2 and TRBJ1-4; perhaps TRBD1 as D (6 bases). Trimming stripped 8 bases from V and 5 bases from J, with 15 bases between. The CDR3 runs to 14 residues. CDR1 is SNHLY, CDR2 FYNNEI, per germline. The CDR3 region has the DNA TGTGCCAGCGTTACAGGGTTAAAAAATGAAAAACTGTTTTTT. Protein: CASVTGLKNEKLFF.

As DNA, the CDR3 is TGTGCCAGCAGCCCCCGGCCTCAAGAGACCCAGTACTTC. Translating it yields CASSPRPQETQYF. The rearrangement links TRBV7-6 to TRBJ2-5; D not certain. V shed 5 bases and J shed 2 bases, with 9 bases lying between them. Germline V gene sequence: CDR1 SGHVS, CDR2 FNYEAQ. The CDR3 is 13 residues long.

This clone was detected only a few times. The chain has TRBV3-1 (or the pseudogene TRBV3-2) and TRBJ2-2; 8 nucleotides agree with TRBD1. The CDR3 contains 16 residues. V lost 3 bases to trimming and J lost 4 bases; unmatched junction nucleotides: 7. Per the germline V gene, CDR1 is LGHDT and CDR2 is YNNKEL (reference sequence). CDR3 region: CASSHLGTGVTGELFF. CDR3 DNA sequence: TGTGCCAGCAGCCATCTGGGGACAGGCGTCACCGGGGAGCTGTTTTTT.